This T cell receptor beta chain was captured by sequencing in a study of blood T cells in healthy people across ages. The overall study: Template switching caught about one barcoded beta molecule for each two T cells.

On this clonotype itself: The antigen remains unidentified.

V shed 6 bases, J shed 3 bases, and the junction held 7 bases outside the gene matches. Germline CDR1 reads MNHEY; CDR2 reads SVGEGT. The CDR3 covers 14 residues. Study outcomes and limitations: Per million T cells, TCR beta diversity dropped about linearly as age rose.

Individuals who donated were healthy Caucasians from Russia aged 6 to 90. For the second PCR, which ran for 7 to 11 cycles, a sample-barcoded 5' primer and a J-beta primer mix were used. TCRdb re-derived calls from the 5' RACE reads in MiXCR, one entry per CDR3 protein. The table includes about 1,400,000 distinct CDR3 sequences, around 42% detected once. The V and J genes are TRBV6-2 or TRBV6-3 and TRBJ1-1; 7 positions agree with TRBD1. This receptor was taken from a woman under 30 in good health. Sequencing was done on a sample of blood. CDR3 protein: CASSSRGGYTEAFF. CDR3 coding DNA: TGTGCCAGCAGCTCCAGGGGGGGATACACTGAAGCTTTCTTT.